What follows are 22 T cell receptor beta chains derived from one specimen sequenced in a study of cytomegalovirus exposure and HLA in healthy donors. The PCR contained 60 Vbeta and 13 Jbeta primers. Assay used: immunoSEQ multiplex PCR; TCRdb lists only in-frame clones, some missing. The repertoire consists of around 97,000 clones, with roughly 9.4% occurring once and the leading ten covering about 5%. Material: PBMCs. Receptors were obtained from a man aged 50 or older in good health and CMV-seropositive.

The chain recombines TRBV27 with TRBJ1-2, with 7 nucleotides matching TRBD1. The junction had 2 bases not matched to a gene; V was cut back by 4 bases and J by 3 bases. The CDR3 is made up of 13 amino acids. Germline CDR1 MNHEY, CDR2 SMNVEV (reference sequence). In DNA, the CDR3 is TGTGCCAGCAGTTACGGACAGGACTATGGCTACACCTTC. Translating gives CASSYGQDYGYTF.

The chain links TRBV18 to TRBJ1-5; 9 bases are a match to TRBD1. The V gene's germline CDR1 is KGHSH and CDR2 LQKENI. With V trimmed by 2 bases and J by 5 bases, 16 bases remained unmatched. CDR3 size: 19 residues. This CDR3 is CASSPGSSPETGGYQPQHF. The CDR3 nucleotides are TGTGCCAGCTCACCAGGGAGCTCCCCGGAGACAGGGGGTTATCAGCCCCAGCATTTT.

The chain links TRBV30 to TRBJ2-1; no definite D call. The V end lost 0 bases, the J end lost 0 bases, and 9 bases lay between the germline ends. The CDR3 contains 15 residues. Germline V gene sequence: CDR1 GTSNPN, CDR2 SVGIG (reference sequence). The CDR3 region has the DNA TGTGCCTGGAGTGTAGCACAGCTCTCCTACAATGAGCAGTTCTTC. It is translated as CAWSVAQLSYNEQFF.

The chain employs TRBV28 and TRBJ2-1; D is unclear. Germline-derived CDR1 and CDR2 are MDHEN and SYDVKM. The V and J ends lost 7 bases and 6 bases respectively, with 7 bases between them. The CDR3 has 11 residues. This chain's CDR3 is CASMSLNEQFF. In nucleotides, the CDR3 is TGTGCCAGCATGAGCCTCAATGAGCAGTTCTTC.

For the CDR3, the DNA is TGTGCCGCTGGGACAGGTTCCCAAGGACAGCCCCAGCATTTT. This sequence encodes CAAGTGSQGQPQHF. The genes are TRBV6-1 and TRBJ1-5, with 8 bases matching TRBD1. The ends lost 11 bases at V and 7 bases at J; junction bases unmatched: 13. CDR1 and CDR2 (germline): MNHNS, SASEGT. The CDR3 runs to 14 residues.

The rearrangement uses TRBV19 and TRBJ2-7, with D maybe TRBD2 (6 bases). This CDR3 spans 14 amino acids. CDR1 and CDR2 (germline): LNHDA, SQIVND (reference sequence). The V and J ends lost 4 bases and 3 bases respectively, with 13 bases between them. The CDR3 DNA reads TGTGCCAGTAGTAGACTAGGGGCGGTCTACGAGCAGTACTTC. Translated: CASSRLGAVYEQYF.

There are many counts of this clone. The chain joins TRBV28 to TRBJ1-5, with D perhaps matching TRBD1 (6 bases). This CDR3 is 15 amino acids long. Germline loops: CDR1 MDHEN, CDR2 SYDVKM. V lost 5 bases and J lost 7, with 18 bases in between. Written as DNA, the CDR3 is TGTGCCAGCAGTCCTGCCGACAGGACGATCCAGCCCCAGCATTTT. Its protein product is CASSPADRTIQPQHF.

The CDR3: CASNLWTGSGNTIYF. The CDR3 nucleotides read TGTGCCAGCAATCTATGGACAGGGTCGGGAAACACCATATATTTT. The gene calls are TRBV6-1 and TRBJ1-3, with 8 nucleotides matching TRBD1. The CDR3 is 15 amino acids. The germline CDR1 and CDR2 sequences are MNHNS and SASEGT. J gave up 4 bases and V 7 bases, and 9 bases lay outside the gene matches.

This clone was observed once. The chain couples TRBV2 to TRBJ2-3; possibly TRBD2 for D (5 bases). The CDR3 extends over 11 amino acids. Deletions cut 11 bases from V and 3 bases from J, with 9 bases between. Germline CDR1 SNHLY, CDR2 FYNNEI. Here the CDR3 reads CACRRTDTQYF. The CDR3 DNA reads TGTGCCTGCCGGAGGACAGATACGCAGTATTTT.

In its sample, this clone was seen a few times. The gene calls are TRBV7-9 and TRBJ1-4, with D hard to call. Germline CDR1 reads SEHNR; CDR2 reads FQNEAQ (reference sequence). The CDR3 covers 14 residues. The ends were cut back, 3 bases at V and 3 bases at J, with 8 bases in the middle. CDR3 nucleotides: TGTGCCAGCAGCTTTTCGGTCCCTAATGAAAAACTGTTTTTT. Its protein product is CASSFSVPNEKLFF.

This chain joins TRBV5-4 and TRBJ1-1; 7 bases align to TRBD1. The CDR3 runs to 15 residues. The trim removed 6 bases at V and 3 bases at J, leaving 11 bases unmatched. Germline assignment: CDR1 SGHNT and CDR2 YYREEE (reference sequence). This CDR3 reads CASKGASGVYTEAFF. CDR3 sequence (DNA): TGTGCCAGCAAGGGGGCGAGTGGGGTGTACACTGAAGCTTTCTTT. The whole variable domain, remainder taken from reference TRBV5-4 and TRBJ1-1, is ETGVTQSPTHLIKTRGQQVTLRCSSQSGHNTVSWYQQALGQGPQFIFQYYREEENGRGNFPPRFSGLQFPNYSSELNVNALELDDSALYLCASKGASGVYTEAFFGQGTRLTVV.

The chain couples TRBV28 to TRBJ2-7; 8 bases are shared with TRBD2. The CDR3 sequence is 16 residues long. The junction had 12 bases not matched to a gene; V was cut back by 6 bases and J by 2 bases. Per the germline V gene, CDR1 is MDHEN and CDR2 is SYDVKM. CDR3 bases: TGTGCCAGCAGCTCGAGGGGTAGCGGGAACCCCTACGAGCAGTACTTC. This translates into CASSSRGSGNPYEQYF.

There are a few counts of this clone. V is TRBV6-4 and J is TRBJ1-1, with a possible D match to TRBD1 (6 bases). The CDR3 loop spans 15 amino acids. The germline V gene encodes CDR1 MRHNA and CDR2 SNTAGT. V shed 3 bases and J shed 5 bases, with 16 bases lying between them. CDR3 nucleotides: TGTGCCAGCAGTGAGGAGTCAGGGAGGGGGACTGAAGCTTTCTTT. Translated, it gives CASSEESGRGTEAFF.

V is TRBV29-1 and J is TRBJ1-1; D is uncertain. V shed 5 bases and J shed 1 base, with 5 bases lying between them. CDR1 is SQVTM and CDR2 is ANQGSEA in the germline V gene. This CDR3 region has 11 residues. The CDR3 spells CSVTPNTEAFF. For the CDR3, the DNA is TGCAGCGTTACACCGAACACTGAAGCTTTCTTT.

This clone was seen a few times. The chain is built from TRBV2 and TRBJ2-3; 9 nucleotides align to TRBD2. V shed 3 bases and J 3 bases; nucleotides not matched to a gene: 4. Germline V lookup: CDR1 SNHLY, CDR2 FYNNEI. This CDR3 has 15 residues. The CDR3 loop reads CASSDSGLATDTQYF. Written as DNA, the CDR3 is TGTGCCAGCAGTGACTCCGGACTAGCGACAGATACGCAGTATTTT.

V is TRBV10-3 and J is TRBJ1-2; TRBD1 aligns across 10 bases. The germline CDR1 and CDR2 sequences are ENHRY and SYGVKD. The CDR3 loop spans 13 amino acids. V was clipped by 6 bases and J by 6 bases; unmatched bases: 4. CDR3 sequence (DNA): TGTGCCATCAGCCAGACAGGGGGCCATGGCTACACCTTC. Translation gives CAISQTGGHGYTF.

This clone was counted only a few times. The J gene is TRBJ1-6, the V gene TRBV6-1, with TRBD1 as a possible D gene (5 bases). This CDR3 region has 14 residues. CDR1 and CDR2 (germline): MNHNS, SASEGT. Trimming stripped 8 bases from V and 7 bases from J, with 15 bases between. CDR3 in amino acids: CASDRGSGNSPLHF. The CDR3, as DNA: TGTGCCAGCGACCGGGGGTCCGGCAATTCACCCCTCCACTTT.

DNA of the CDR3: TGTGCCAGCAGCCAGGCCCTAAGCATTGGTGAGGGACTGTTTTTT. Its protein product is CASSQALSIGEGLFF. The rearrangement joins TRBV14 to TRBJ1-4; D gene unclear. The CDR3 spans 15 residues. The germline gives CDR1 SGHDN, CDR2 FVKESK. Trimming removed 3 bases at V and 13 bases at J, with 21 bases between.

There are a few counts of this clone. The rearrangement links TRBV5-1 to TRBJ2-2; perhaps TRBD1 as D (5 bases). V lost 0 bases, J lost 2 bases, and 11 bases lay in between. CDR1 is SGHRS, CDR2 YFSETQ, per germline. This CDR3 contains 16 residues. The CDR3 protein is CASSLEGASNTGELFF. The CDR3 DNA sequence: TGCGCCAGCAGCTTGGAAGGGGCGTCCAACACCGGGGAGCTGTTTTTT.

The V call is TRBV2, the J call TRBJ1-1; 8 nucleotides line up with TRBD1. This CDR3 contains 15 residues. Germline V CDR1 and CDR2: SNHLY, FYNNEI. V lost 6 bases, J lost 1 base, and 7 bases stayed unmatched. The CDR3 spells CASRTRTGQNTEAFF. CDR3 bases: TGTGCCAGCAGAACACGGACAGGGCAGAACACTGAAGCTTTCTTT.

The CDR3 coding sequence is TGTGCCTGGAGAGTCGGGGGGCGGAACACTGAAGCTTTCTTT. It is translated as CAWRVGGRNTEAFF. The chain is built from TRBV30 and TRBJ1-1; D may be TRBD1 (6 bases). The germline V and J ends were trimmed by 3 bases and 1 base, with 12 bases remaining between them. CDR1 GTSNPN and CDR2 SVGIG come from the germline V gene (reference sequence). The CDR3 consists of 14 residues.

This clone appeared a few times. The genes are TRBV19 and TRBJ1-2; TRBD1 matches 7 bases. Trimming cost V 7 bases and J 8 bases; bases outside gene matches: 13. The CDR3 covers 14 residues. CDR1 and CDR2 from the germline V gene are LNHDA and SQIVND (reference sequence). The CDR3 loop reads CASIQTGLYAGYTF. CDR3 in DNA: TGTGCCAGTATCCAGACAGGGCTGTACGCGGGCTACACCTTC.